This entry lists 23 T cell receptor beta chains sequenced from one sample in a study of OX40 agonist ivuxolimab in advanced cancers. Here immunoSEQ multiplex PCR was the method, and the copy in TCRdb shows in-frame clones only, minus some. The sample yields 35,000 to 45,000 clones, about 85% seen once. The sequences come from CD4+ or CD8+ T cells sorted from blood, collected in a trial of the OX40 agonist ivuxolimab. Receptor source: an adult with an advanced solid tumor such as melanoma, head and neck, liver or kidney cancer.

The chain couples TRBV5-1 to TRBJ1-1; D is undetermined. Germline CDR1 reads SGHRS; CDR2 reads YFSETQ. CDR3 size: 16 residues. The V and J ends lost 1 base and 1 base respectively, with 14 bases between them. As DNA, the CDR3 is TGCGCCAGCAGCTTGCAACAGTTAGAGCAGAACACTGAAGCTTTCTTT. This gives the protein CASSLQQLEQNTEAFF.

This clone has only one observation. J is TRBJ1-1 and V is TRBV5-6; TRBD1 agrees at 10 bases. CDR3 length: 17 residues. V lost 4 bases to trimming and J lost 0 bases; unmatched junction nucleotides: 9. From germline, CDR1 is SGHDT and CDR2 YYEEEE. The CDR3 coding sequence is TGTGCCAGCAGCCCCGGGACAGGGGTTTGGGTGAACACTGAAGCTTTCTTT. It translates to CASSPGTGVWVNTEAFF.

Only a few counts were recorded for this clone. V usage is TRBV7-9 and J usage is TRBJ1-6, with TRBD1 matching over 9 bases. Germline V gene data show CDR1 as SEHNR and CDR2 as FQNEAQ (reference sequence). V shed 4 bases, J shed 10 bases, and the junction held 5 bases outside the gene matches. This CDR3 region has 14 residues. CDR3 bases: TGTGCCAGCAGCTCTACAGGGGGCCAATCACCCCTCCACTTT. Its translation: CASSSTGGQSPLHF. Combining the CDR3 with reference TRBV7-9 and TRBJ1-6 gives the whole variable domain DTGVSQNPRHKITKRGQNVTFRCDPISEHNRLYWYRQTLGQGPEFLTYFQNEAQLEKSRLLSDRFSAERPKGSFSTLEIQRTEQGDSAMYLCASSSTGGQSPLHFGNGTRLTVT.

The chain carries TRBV7-2 and TRBJ1-6; possible D gene TRBD1, 6 bases. V dropped 5 bases and J dropped 4 bases, with 9 bases sitting between them. The CDR3 covers 14 residues. Germline loops: CDR1 SGHTA, CDR2 FQGNSA. CDR3 nucleotide sequence: TGTGCCAGCAGCCCGGACAGTTATAATTCACCCCTCCACTTT. Protein sequence: CASSPDSYNSPLHF.

The rearrangement uses TRBV4-1 and TRBJ2-1; 12 nucleotides align to TRBD2. CDR1 is MGHRA, CDR2 YSYEKL, per germline. This CDR3 has 16 residues. J gave up 7 bases and V 2 bases, and 6 bases lay outside the gene matches. CDR3 DNA sequence: TGCGCCAGCAGCCAATCCGGACTAGCGGGGTTTAATGAGCAGTTCTTC. Translation: CASSQSGLAGFNEQFF.

The chain couples TRBV23-1 to TRBJ2-7; tentative D call: TRBD1 (6 bases). TRBV23-1 is classed as an ORF, of uncertain function. The CDR3 extends over 13 amino acids. With 8 bases removed from V and 3 bases from J, the gap between germline ends came to 14 bases. The CDR3 DNA reads as TGCGCCAGCGCCCACAGGGATTTCTACGAGCAGTACTTC. Encoded protein: CASAHRDFYEQYF.

The genes are TRBV14 and TRBJ2-5, with TRBD1 identical over 8 bases. The germline gives CDR1 SGHDN, CDR2 FVKESK. The CDR3 is 16 amino acids. Trimming at V came to 4 bases and at J to 4 bases, leaving 11 bases not matched to a gene. The CDR3, as DNA: TGTGCCAGCAGCCTTCGGGCAGGCAGGGGGCGAGAGACCCAGTACTTC. This gives the protein CASSLRAGRGRETQYF.

This clone has a handful of counts. The V and J genes are TRBV2 and TRBJ1-5; D is undetermined. Germline CDR1 and CDR2: SNHLY and FYNNEI. V lost 7 bases, J lost 0 bases, and 7 bases lay in between. The CDR3 contains 13 residues. This chain's CDR3 is CASNQYSNQPQHF. As DNA, the CDR3 is TGTGCCAGCAACCAGTATAGCAATCAGCCCCAGCATTTT.

V is TRBV5-1 and J is TRBJ1-1, with D perhaps matching TRBD1 (6 bases). Germline assignment: CDR1 SGHRS and CDR2 YFSETQ. This CDR3 is built from 13 residues. With 4 bases removed from V and 6 bases from J, the gap between germline ends came to 13 bases. In DNA, the CDR3 is TGCGCCAGCAGCGGCACAGGGAGGTCTGAAGCTTTCTTT. Its translation is CASSGTGRSEAFF.

The J gene is TRBJ1-2, the V gene TRBV4-1; D gene unclear. Germline CDR1 is MGHRA and CDR2 is YSYEKL. The CDR3 spans 16 residues. Trimming removed 0 bases at V and 2 bases at J, with 13 bases between. CDR3 in amino acids: CASSQDPPTENYGYTF. The CDR3 DNA follows: TGCGCCAGCAGCCAAGATCCGCCCACCGAGAACTATGGCTACACCTTC.

The CDR3 DNA is TGCGCCAGCAGCTTGGGACAGTGGGACACCGGGGAGCTGTTTTTT. Protein product: CASSLGQWDTGELFF. The chain is built from TRBV5-1 and TRBJ2-2, with TRBD1 as a possible D gene (5 bases). Germline V gives CDR1 SGHRS, CDR2 YFSETQ. The CDR3 is made up of 15 amino acids. Deletions cut 0 bases from V and 3 bases from J, with 9 bases between.

This chain uses TRBV6-6 with TRBJ1-1; a possible D gene is TRBD1 (6 bases). Trimming pared 10 bases from V and 1 base from J, leaving 13 bases between. Germline lookup yields CDR1 MNHNY and CDR2 SVGAGI (reference sequence). The CDR3 spans 13 residues. CDR3 in amino acids: CAITQGGNTEAFF. The CDR3 DNA is TGTGCCATCACACAGGGAGGGAACACTGAAGCTTTCTTT.

The gene calls are TRBV7-2 and TRBJ1-1, with 7 bases that match TRBD1. Trimming took 5 bases from V and 1 from J; bases not matched to a gene: 1. The CDR3 spans 13 residues. From germline, CDR1 is SGHTA and CDR2 FQGNSA. The CDR3 loop is CASSRDRNTEAFF. As DNA, the CDR3 is TGTGCCAGCAGCCGGGACAGGAACACTGAAGCTTTCTTT.

V gene TRBV6-5 combines with J gene TRBJ1-1, with unresolved D. V was cut by 4 bases and J by 2 bases, with 11 bases left in between. In germline, CDR1 is MNHEY, CDR2 SVGAGI. The CDR3 contains 14 residues. The CDR3, as DNA: TGTGCCAGCAGTTCCCTGGCGGCAAACACTGAAGCTTTCTTT. This sequence encodes CASSSLAANTEAFF.

This chain connects TRBV13 to TRBJ2-1; 11 nucleotides line up with TRBD2. Germline CDR1 and CDR2: PRHDT and FYEKMQ (reference sequence). The CDR3 has 12 residues. The trim removed 4 bases at V and 10 bases at J, leaving 0 bases unmatched. The CDR3 coding sequence is TGTGCCAGCAGCTGGACTAGCGGGGAGCAGTTCTTC. Protein product: CASSWTSGEQFF.

This chain joins TRBV7-2 and TRBJ1-1; possibly TRBD1 for D (5 bases). Germline CDR1 is SGHTA and CDR2 is FQGNSA. The V and J ends lost 2 bases and 9 bases respectively, with 10 bases between them. CDR3 length: 12 residues. Written as DNA, the CDR3 is TGTGCCAGCAGCTTAATGCAGGGACAAGCTTTCTTT. It encodes CASSLMQGQAFF.

The chain is built from TRBV7-9 and TRBJ2-7; the D is unclear. V was cut by 5 bases and J by 0 bases, with 17 bases left in between. The CDR3 is 16 residues long. The germline V gene has CDR1 SEHNR and CDR2 FQNEAQ (reference sequence). The CDR3 sequence: CASSARNGESSYEQYF. CDR3 coding DNA: TGTGCCAGCAGCGCCCGAAATGGGGAAAGCTCCTACGAGCAGTACTTC.

The rearrangement joins TRBV7-2 to TRBJ2-6; 16 bases align to TRBD2. Germline assignment: CDR1 SGHTA and CDR2 FQGNSA. The CDR3 is made up of 20 amino acids. The V gene end was trimmed by 0 bases and the J gene end by 4 bases; junction bases not matched to a gene: 6. The DNA of the CDR3 is TGTGCCAGCAGCTTAGCCGGGACTAGCGGGGGGGCAGCCGGGGCCAACGTCCTGACTTTC. This sequence encodes CASSLAGTSGGAAGANVLTF.

The chain links TRBV29-1 to TRBJ1-2; 8 bases fit TRBD1. Germline values: CDR1 SQVTM, CDR2 ANQGSEA. The V and J ends lost 1 base and 3 bases, in that order; junction bases with no gene match: 7. There are 15 residues in the CDR3. This CDR3 is CSVEVGTGGHYGYTF. Here the CDR3 DNA reads TGCAGCGTTGAAGTCGGGACAGGAGGTCACTATGGCTACACCTTC.

This clone was observed a handful of times. The J gene is TRBJ2-7, the V gene TRBV14; D is tentatively TRBD1 or TRBD2 (6 bases each). The germline CDR1 and CDR2 sequences are SGHDN and FVKESK. V was shortened by 4 bases and J by 2 bases, with 15 bases between the two germline ends. The CDR3 is 15 amino acids. CDR3 sequence reads: CASSPRDRGPYEQYF. CDR3 sequence (DNA): TGTGCCAGCAGCCCTCGAGACCGGGGGCCCTACGAGCAGTACTTC.

The CDR3 sequence is CASSHDRNTGELFF. The CDR3 nucleotides read TGCGCCAGCAGCCACGACAGAAACACCGGGGAGCTGTTTTTT. This chain links TRBV4-1 with TRBJ2-2, with a weak D call TRBD1 (5 bases). V was shortened by 3 bases and J by 2 bases, with 7 bases between the two germline ends. In germline, CDR1 is MGHRA, CDR2 YSYEKL. The CDR3 totals 14 residues.

This chain joins TRBV5-1 and TRBJ2-1, with D unresolved. Germline V gives CDR1 SGHRS, CDR2 YFSETQ. The V end was cut by 4 bases, the J end by 6 bases, with 11 bases between. This CDR3 is built from 13 residues. The CDR3 loop reads CASSGDPFNEQFF. The CDR3 DNA reads TGCGCCAGCAGCGGTGACCCCTTCAATGAGCAGTTCTTC.

The V call is TRBV18, the J call TRBJ2-3; perhaps TRBD1 as D (6 bases). Germline CDR1 is KGHSH and CDR2 is LQKENI. Trimming stripped 3 bases from V and 0 bases from J, with 13 bases between. The CDR3 runs 16 residues. The CDR3 DNA sequence: TGTGCCAGCTCACCCAGGACAGAGACTAGCACAGATACGCAGTATTTT. It specifies CASSPRTETSTDTQYF. The full variable domain, its missing parts supplied by reference TRBV18 and TRBJ2-3, is NAGVMQNPRHLVRRRGQEARLRCSPMKGHSHVYWYRQLPEEGLKFMVYLQKENIIDESGMPKERFSAEFPKEGPSILRIQQVVRGDSAAYFCASSPRTETSTDTQYFGPGTRLTVL.